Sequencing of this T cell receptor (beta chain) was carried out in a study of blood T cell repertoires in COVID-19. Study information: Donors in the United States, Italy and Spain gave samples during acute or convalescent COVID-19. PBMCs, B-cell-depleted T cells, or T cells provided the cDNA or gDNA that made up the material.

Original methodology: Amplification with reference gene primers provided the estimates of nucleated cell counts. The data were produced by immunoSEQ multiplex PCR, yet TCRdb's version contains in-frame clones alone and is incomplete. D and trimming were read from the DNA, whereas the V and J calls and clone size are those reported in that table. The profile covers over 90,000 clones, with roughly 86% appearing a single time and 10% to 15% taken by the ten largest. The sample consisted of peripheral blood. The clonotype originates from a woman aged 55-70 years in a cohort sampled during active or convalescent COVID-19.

The chain's CDR3 is CASSPDRGSRLDTQYF. The CDR3 region has the DNA TGTGCCAGTAGTCCTGACAGAGGAAGTCGATTAGATACGCAGTATTTT. The V call is TRBV19, the J call TRBJ2-3, with D maybe TRBD1 (5 bases). CDR1 is LNHDA and CDR2 is SQIVND in the germline V gene (reference sequence). The CDR3 has 16 residues. Trimming took 5 bases from V and 5 from J, leaving 20 bases between them.